The entry below describes one TCR beta chain. Its antigen is unidentified. TCRdb used MiXCR to reprocess the reads, holding one entry per CDR3 protein. The table lists 450,000 to 650,000 distinct CDR3 sequences, 35% to 50% of them singletons. The record originates from a study of T cell repertoires in cytomegalovirus infection. As for the study in general: Recently identified HLA-C-restricted CMV epitopes were used, and well-studied HLA-B-restricted CMV epitopes were used as well. Study conclusions and caveats: Carriers of CMV plus the relevant HLA were identified by cumulative public TCR beta family frequency.

V lost 3 bases, J lost 8 bases, and 16 bases stayed unmatched. CDR1 is SGHNT, CDR2 YYREEE, per germline (reference sequence). The CDR3 is 16 amino acids. The sequenced sample was cultured PBMCs, obtained from culture after CMV antigen stimulation. The chain joins TRBV5-4 to TRBJ1-1; 7 bases match TRBD1. The TCR sequence derives from a human donor in good health (CMV status not recorded). Some clones in this sample may be carry-over from other donors' samples. The CDR3 nucleotides are TGTGCCAGCAGCTATGTCCCCGGGACAGCTGATAAGGAAGCTTTCTTT. Its translation is CASSYVPGTADKEAFF.